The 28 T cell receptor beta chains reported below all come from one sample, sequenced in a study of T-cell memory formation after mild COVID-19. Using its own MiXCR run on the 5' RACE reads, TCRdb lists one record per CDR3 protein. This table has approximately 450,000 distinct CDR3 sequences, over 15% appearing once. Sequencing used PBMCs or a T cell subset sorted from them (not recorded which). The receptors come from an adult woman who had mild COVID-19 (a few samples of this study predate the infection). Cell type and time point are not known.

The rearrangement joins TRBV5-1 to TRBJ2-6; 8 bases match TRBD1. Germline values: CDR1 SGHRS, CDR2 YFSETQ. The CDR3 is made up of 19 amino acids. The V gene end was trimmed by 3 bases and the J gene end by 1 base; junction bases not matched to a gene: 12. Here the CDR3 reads CASSYRAVTGVSGANVLTF. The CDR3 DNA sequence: TGCGCCAGCAGCTACCGCGCCGTGACAGGGGTGTCTGGGGCCAACGTCCTGACTTTC.

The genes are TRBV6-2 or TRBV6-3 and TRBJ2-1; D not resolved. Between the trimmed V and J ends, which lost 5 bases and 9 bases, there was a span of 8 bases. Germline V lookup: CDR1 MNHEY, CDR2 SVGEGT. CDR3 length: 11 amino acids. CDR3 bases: TGTGCCAGCAGTCACGTGGTTGAGCAGTTCTTC. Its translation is CASSHVVEQFF.

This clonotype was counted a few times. The DNA for the CDR3 is TGTGCCACCAGTGACAGCCGACCCTCCTACAATGAGCAGTTCTTC. This encodes CATSDSRPSYNEQFF. The chain has TRBV24-1 and TRBJ2-1, with D unresolved. The germline V and J ends were trimmed by 4 bases and 0 bases, with 9 bases remaining between them. This CDR3 spans 15 amino acids. Germline V CDR1 and CDR2: KGHDR, SFDVKD.

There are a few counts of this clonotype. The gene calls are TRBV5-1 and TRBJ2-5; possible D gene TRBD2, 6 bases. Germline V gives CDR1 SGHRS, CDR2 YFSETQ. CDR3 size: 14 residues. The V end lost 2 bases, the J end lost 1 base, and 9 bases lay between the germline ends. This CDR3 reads CASSFGGVQETQYF. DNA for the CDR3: TGCGCCAGCAGCTTCGGAGGGGTCCAAGAGACCCAGTACTTC.

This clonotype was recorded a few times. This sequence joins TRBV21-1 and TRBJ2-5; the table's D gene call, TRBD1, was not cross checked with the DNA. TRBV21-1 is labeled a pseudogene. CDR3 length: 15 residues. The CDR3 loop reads CASWAMRGQRETQYF. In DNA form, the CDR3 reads TGTGCCAGCTGGGCAATGAGGGGACAGAGAGAGACCCAGTACTTC.

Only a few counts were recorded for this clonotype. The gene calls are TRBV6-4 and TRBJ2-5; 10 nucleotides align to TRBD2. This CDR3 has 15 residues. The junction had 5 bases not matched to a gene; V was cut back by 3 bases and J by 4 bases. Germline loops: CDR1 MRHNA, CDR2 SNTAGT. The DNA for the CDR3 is TGTGCCAGCAGTGAAAAAGCGGGAGGGCCAGAGACCCAGTACTTC. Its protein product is CASSEKAGGPETQYF.

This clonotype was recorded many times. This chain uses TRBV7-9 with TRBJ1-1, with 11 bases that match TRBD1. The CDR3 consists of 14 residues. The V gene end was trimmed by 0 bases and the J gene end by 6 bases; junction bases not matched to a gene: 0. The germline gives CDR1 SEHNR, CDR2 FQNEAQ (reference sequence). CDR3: CASSLAGQGAEAFF. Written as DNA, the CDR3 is TGTGCCAGCAGCTTAGCGGGACAGGGGGCTGAAGCTTTCTTT.

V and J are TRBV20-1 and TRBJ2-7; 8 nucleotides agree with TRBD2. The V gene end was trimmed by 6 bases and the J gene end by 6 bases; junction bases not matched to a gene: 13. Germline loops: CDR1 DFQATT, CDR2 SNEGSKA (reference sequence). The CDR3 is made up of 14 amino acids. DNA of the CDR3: TGCAGTGCGTACCTAGCGGGCCCCCTCCGCGAGCAGTACTTC. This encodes CSAYLAGPLREQYF.

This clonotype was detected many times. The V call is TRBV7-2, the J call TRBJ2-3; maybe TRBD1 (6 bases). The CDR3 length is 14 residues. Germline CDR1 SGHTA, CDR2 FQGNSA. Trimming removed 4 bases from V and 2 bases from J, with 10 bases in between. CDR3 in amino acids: CASSSGTFTDTQYF. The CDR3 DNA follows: TGTGCCAGCAGCTCCGGGACATTCACAGATACGCAGTATTTT.

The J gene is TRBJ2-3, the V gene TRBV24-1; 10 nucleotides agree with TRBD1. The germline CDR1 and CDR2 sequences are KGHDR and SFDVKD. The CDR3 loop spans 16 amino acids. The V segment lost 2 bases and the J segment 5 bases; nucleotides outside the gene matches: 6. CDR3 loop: CATSDSGTGAGDTQYF. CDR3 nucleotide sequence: TGTGCCACCAGTGATTCCGGGACAGGGGCCGGAGATACGCAGTATTTT.

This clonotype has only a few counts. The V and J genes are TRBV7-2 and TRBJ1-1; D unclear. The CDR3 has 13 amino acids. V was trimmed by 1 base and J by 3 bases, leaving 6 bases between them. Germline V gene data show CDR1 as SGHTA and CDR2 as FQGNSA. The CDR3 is CASSLVRDTEAFF. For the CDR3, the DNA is TGTGCCAGCAGCTTAGTACGGGACACTGAAGCTTTCTTT.

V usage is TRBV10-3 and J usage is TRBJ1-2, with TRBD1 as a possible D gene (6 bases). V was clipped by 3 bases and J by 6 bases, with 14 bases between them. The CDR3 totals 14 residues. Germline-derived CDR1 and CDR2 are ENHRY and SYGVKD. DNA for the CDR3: TGTGCCATCAGTGACCCAGGGCAGGGGAATGGCTACACCTTC. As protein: CAISDPGQGNGYTF.

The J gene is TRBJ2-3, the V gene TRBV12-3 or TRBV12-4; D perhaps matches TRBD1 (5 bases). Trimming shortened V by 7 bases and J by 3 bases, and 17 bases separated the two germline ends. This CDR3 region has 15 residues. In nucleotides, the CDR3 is TGTGCCAGCACCGGACAACACGAGGCTACAGATACGCAGTATTTT. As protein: CASTGQHEATDTQYF.

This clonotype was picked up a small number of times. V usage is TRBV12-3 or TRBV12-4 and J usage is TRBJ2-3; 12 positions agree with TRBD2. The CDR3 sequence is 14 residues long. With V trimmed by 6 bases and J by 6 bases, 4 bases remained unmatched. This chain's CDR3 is CASSASGGADTQYF. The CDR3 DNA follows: TGTGCCAGCAGCGCTAGCGGGGGGGCGGATACGCAGTATTTT.

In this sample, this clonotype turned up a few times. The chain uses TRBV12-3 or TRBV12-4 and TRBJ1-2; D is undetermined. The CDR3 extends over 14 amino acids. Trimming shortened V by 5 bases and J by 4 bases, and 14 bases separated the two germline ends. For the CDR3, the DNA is TGTGCCAGCAGTCCCCGGTCGGGGAGCTATGGCTACACCTTC. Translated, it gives CASSPRSGSYGYTF.

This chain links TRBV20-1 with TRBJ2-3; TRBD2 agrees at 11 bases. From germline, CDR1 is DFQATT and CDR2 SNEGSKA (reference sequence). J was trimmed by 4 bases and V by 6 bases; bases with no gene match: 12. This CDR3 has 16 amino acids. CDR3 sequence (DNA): TGCAGTGCCCTACCACTAGCGGGAGAGGTTGCAGATACGCAGTATTTT. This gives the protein CSALPLAGEVADTQYF.

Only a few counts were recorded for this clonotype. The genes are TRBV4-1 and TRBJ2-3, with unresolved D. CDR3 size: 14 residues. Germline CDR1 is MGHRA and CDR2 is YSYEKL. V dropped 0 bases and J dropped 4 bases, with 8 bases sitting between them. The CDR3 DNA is TGCGCCAGCAGCCAAGAGTTCAGTCCAGATACGCAGTATTTT. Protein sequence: CASSQEFSPDTQYF.

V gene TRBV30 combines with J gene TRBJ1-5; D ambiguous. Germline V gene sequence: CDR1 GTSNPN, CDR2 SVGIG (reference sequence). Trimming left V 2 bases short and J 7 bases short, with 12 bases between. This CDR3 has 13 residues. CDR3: CAWSIHGSQPQHF. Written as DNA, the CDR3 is TGTGCCTGGAGTATTCATGGCTCGCAGCCCCAGCATTTT.

CDR3 sequence reads: CASSWRRAGELFF. In DNA, the CDR3 is TGTGCCAGCAGTTGGCGTAGGGCCGGGGAGCTGTTTTTT. The rearrangement links TRBV6-5 to TRBJ2-2; D remains unclear. The CDR3 is 13 residues long. V gave up 4 bases and J gave up 6 bases, with 9 bases separating them. Germline CDR1 and CDR2: MNHEY and SVGAGI.

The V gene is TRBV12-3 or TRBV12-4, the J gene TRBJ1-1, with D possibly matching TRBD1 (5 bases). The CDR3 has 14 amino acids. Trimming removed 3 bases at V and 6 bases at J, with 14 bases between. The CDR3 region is CASSLGDLRAEAFF. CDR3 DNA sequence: TGTGCCAGCAGTTTGGGGGATCTTCGGGCTGAAGCTTTCTTT.

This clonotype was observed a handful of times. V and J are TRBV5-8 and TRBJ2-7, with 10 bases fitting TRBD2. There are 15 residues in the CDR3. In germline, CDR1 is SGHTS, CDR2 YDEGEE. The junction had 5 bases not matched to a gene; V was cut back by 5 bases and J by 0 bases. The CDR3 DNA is TGTGCCAGCAGTTTCAGCGGGGGGGCCTCCTACGAGCAGTACTTC. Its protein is CASSFSGGASYEQYF.

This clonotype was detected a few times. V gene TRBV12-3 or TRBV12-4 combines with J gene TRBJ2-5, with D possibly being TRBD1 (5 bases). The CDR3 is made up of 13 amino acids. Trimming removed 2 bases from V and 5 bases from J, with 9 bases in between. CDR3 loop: CASSLTGRETQYF. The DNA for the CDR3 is TGTGCCAGCAGTTTAACAGGCCGGGAGACCCAGTACTTC.

CDR3 in DNA: TGTGCCAGCAGCTTCGGGGGGGTTCAGCCCCAGCATTTT. The encoded protein is CASSFGGVQPQHF. The rearrangement links TRBV7-2 to TRBJ1-5, with D possibly matching TRBD1 (5 bases). The CDR3 extends over 13 amino acids. V was shortened by 3 bases and J by 6 bases, with 9 bases between the two germline ends. The V gene's germline CDR1 is SGHTA and CDR2 FQGNSA.

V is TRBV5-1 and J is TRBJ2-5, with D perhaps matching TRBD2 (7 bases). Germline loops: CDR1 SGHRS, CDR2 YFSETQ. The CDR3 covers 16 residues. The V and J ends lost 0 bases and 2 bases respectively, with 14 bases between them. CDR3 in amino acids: CASSLARGASQETQYF. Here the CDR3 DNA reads TGCGCCAGCAGCTTGGCTCGGGGGGCTTCACAAGAGACCCAGTACTTC.

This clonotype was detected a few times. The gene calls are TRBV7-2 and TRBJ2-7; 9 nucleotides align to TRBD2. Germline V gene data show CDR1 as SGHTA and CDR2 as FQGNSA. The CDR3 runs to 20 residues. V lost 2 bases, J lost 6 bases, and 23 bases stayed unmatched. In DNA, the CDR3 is TGTGCCAGCAGCTTACCAACCATCCATAAAGTCGCTAGCGGGACTTTCGAGCAGTACTTC. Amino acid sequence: CASSLPTIHKVASGTFEQYF.

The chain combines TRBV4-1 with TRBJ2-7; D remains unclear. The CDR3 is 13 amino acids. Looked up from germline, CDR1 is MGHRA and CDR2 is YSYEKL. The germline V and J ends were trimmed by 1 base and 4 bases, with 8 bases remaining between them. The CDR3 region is CASSQGTVYEQYF. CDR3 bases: TGCGCCAGCAGCCAAGGCACAGTATACGAGCAGTACTTC.

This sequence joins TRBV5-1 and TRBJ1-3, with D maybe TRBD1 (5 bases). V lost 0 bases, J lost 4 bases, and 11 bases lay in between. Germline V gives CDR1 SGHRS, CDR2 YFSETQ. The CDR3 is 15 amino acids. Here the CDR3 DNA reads TGCGCCAGCAGCTTGGATGTCAGGGTCGGAAACACCATATATTTT. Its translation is CASSLDVRVGNTIYF.

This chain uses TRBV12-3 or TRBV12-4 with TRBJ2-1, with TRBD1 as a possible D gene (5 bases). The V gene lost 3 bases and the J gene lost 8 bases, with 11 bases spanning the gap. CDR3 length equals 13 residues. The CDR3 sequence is CASSLSRVHEQFF. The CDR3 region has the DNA TGTGCCAGCAGTTTGAGCAGGGTACATGAGCAGTTCTTC.